The 27 T cell receptor beta chains presented below share a single source sample, sequenced in a study of blood T cell repertoires in COVID-19. Profiling relied on immunoSEQ multiplex PCR, and the TCRdb table lists in-frame clones only, not all of them. The table has around 300,000 clones, more than 75% seen once. Sequencing used peripheral blood. Source of these receptors: a woman aged 45-60 years with active or convalescent COVID-19.

This clone was observed a single time. The gene calls are TRBV9 and TRBJ2-7; maybe TRBD1 (6 bases). CDR3 length: 14 amino acids. The germline V gene encodes CDR1 SGDLS and CDR2 YYNGEE. The V end lost 0 bases, the J end lost 7 bases, and 14 bases lay between the germline ends. This chain's CDR3 is CASSVENRAGEQYF. CDR3 sequence (DNA): TGTGCCAGCAGCGTAGAAAACAGGGCCGGGGAGCAGTACTTC.

The chain combines TRBV7-9 with TRBJ2-2; 8 nucleotides agree with TRBD1. Losses at the gene ends were 2 bases for V and 1 base for J; bases not matched to a gene: 6. The CDR3 consists of 17 residues. Germline CDR1 and CDR2: SEHNR and FQNEAQ (reference sequence). CDR3 loop: CASSLNAGGRNTGELFF. CDR3 DNA sequence: TGTGCCAGCAGCTTAAATGCAGGGGGCAGGAACACCGGGGAGCTGTTTTTT.

The chain carries TRBV4-1 and TRBJ2-3, with a weak D call TRBD2 (5 bases). Trimming cost V 5 bases and J 0 bases, with 15 bases left between them. This CDR3 is 16 amino acids long. Germline CDR1 MGHRA, CDR2 YSYEKL. DNA for the CDR3: TGCGCCAGCAGCAATCAAGCTAGCACTAGCACAGATACGCAGTATTTT. Translation: CASSNQASTSTDTQYF.

J is TRBJ2-2 and V is TRBV6-5; TRBD1 matches at 7 bases. The CDR3 is made up of 16 amino acids. With 3 bases clipped from V and 7 bases from J, the junction kept 11 bases outside the gene matches. Per germline, CDR1 MNHEY and CDR2 SVGAGI. CDR3 in amino acids: CASSYAGTADGGELFF. DNA of the CDR3: TGTGCCAGCAGTTATGCAGGGACAGCCGACGGCGGGGAGCTGTTTTTT.

V usage is TRBV7-8 and J usage is TRBJ1-5; D remains ambiguous. The V and J ends lost 1 base and 3 bases respectively, with 10 bases between them. Per the germline V gene, CDR1 is SGHVS and CDR2 is FQNEAQ. This CDR3 spans 15 amino acids. This CDR3 reads CASSLEAGFNQPQHF. In DNA, the CDR3 is TGTGCCAGCAGCTTAGAGGCGGGCTTCAATCAGCCCCAGCATTTT.

The gene calls are TRBV7-2 and TRBJ2-3; 7 nucleotides agree with TRBD1. Germline V lookup: CDR1 SGHTA, CDR2 FQGNSA. V was clipped by 5 bases and J by 6 bases; unmatched bases: 2. The CDR3 totals 12 residues. The CDR3 is CASSPQGDTQYF. CDR3 coding DNA: TGTGCCAGCAGCCCACAGGGGGATACGCAGTATTTT. The full variable domain, rest sourced from reference TRBV7-2 and TRBJ2-3, is GAGVSQSPSNKVTEKGKDVELRCDPISGHTALYWYRQSLGQGLEFLIYFQGNSAPDKSGLPSDRFSAERTGGSVSTLTIQRTQQEDSAVYLCASSPQGDTQYFGPGTRLTVL.

The chain combines TRBV19 with TRBJ1-5; D is perhaps TRBD1 (5 bases). Germline V gene data show CDR1 as LNHDA and CDR2 as SQIVND (reference sequence). This CDR3 comprises 13 residues. Trimming took 6 bases from V and 3 from J, leaving 9 bases between them. The CDR3 DNA is TGTGCCAGTAGCTCAGGGTTCAATCAGCCCCAGCATTTT. Protein sequence: CASSSGFNQPQHF.

This clone was counted between two and nine times. The J gene is TRBJ2-7, the V gene TRBV4-3, with TRBD1 matching 8 bases. The CDR3 sequence is 13 residues long. With V trimmed by 7 bases and J by 5 bases, 7 bases remained unmatched. The V gene's germline CDR1 is LGHNA and CDR2 YSLEER. CDR3 residues: CASKLQGADEQYF. The DNA of the CDR3 is TGCGCCAGCAAACTTCAGGGGGCAGACGAGCAGTACTTC.

V and J are TRBV7-2 and TRBJ1-2; D is undetermined. The germline V gene encodes CDR1 SGHTA and CDR2 FQGNSA. This CDR3 comprises 15 residues. V gave up 5 bases and J gave up 4 bases, with 17 bases separating them. CDR3 loop: CASSAAQYPSYGYTF. CDR3 bases: TGTGCCAGCAGCGCAGCACAATACCCTAGCTATGGCTACACCTTC.

The V gene is TRBV5-6, the J gene TRBJ1-3, with D unclear. The CDR3 is 16 residues long. The germline gives CDR1 SGHDT, CDR2 YYEEEE. Trimming left V 0 bases short and J 0 bases short, with 10 bases between. CDR3 sequence reads: CASSLGSVSSGNTIYF. The DNA of the CDR3 is TGTGCCAGCAGCTTGGGCTCGGTTAGCTCTGGAAACACCATATATTTT.

The chain has TRBV7-8 and TRBJ1-1; a possible D gene is TRBD1 (5 bases). This CDR3 is 16 amino acids long. Deletions cut 0 bases from V and 1 base from J, with 12 bases between. The germline gives CDR1 SGHVS, CDR2 FQNEAQ. The CDR3 coding sequence is TGTGCCAGCAGCTTAGCGTATTCAGGGAAGAACACTGAAGCTTTCTTT. This encodes CASSLAYSGKNTEAFF. Looking up the rest from reference TRBV7-8 and TRBJ1-1 gives the full variable domain: GAGVSQSPRYKVAKRGQDVALRCDPISGHVSLFWYQQALGQGPEFLTYFQNEAQLDKSGLPSDRFFAERPEGSVSTLKIQRTQQEDSAVYLCASSLAYSGKNTEAFFGQGTRLTVV.

The rearrangement joins TRBV7-9 to TRBJ1-1; 7 nucleotides match TRBD1. V was pared by 4 bases and J by 0 bases, with 11 bases of the junction left unmatched. The CDR3 is 17 residues long. CDR1 and CDR2 (germline): SEHNR, FQNEAQ (reference sequence). CDR3 nucleotide sequence: TGTGCCAGCAGCTCAGGGGGACAGCTAGCAATGAACACTGAAGCTTTCTTT. Its protein is CASSSGGQLAMNTEAFF.

The genes are TRBV19 and TRBJ1-2, with 9 bases that match TRBD1. The CDR3 is 18 amino acids. Germline V gene data show CDR1 as LNHDA and CDR2 as SQIVND (reference sequence). The junction had 16 bases not matched to a gene; V was cut back by 6 bases and J by 2 bases. The CDR3 DNA reads TGTGCCAGTAGCCACTACGGGGGACCGGGACAGGGAAACTATGGCTACACCTTC. This codes for CASSHYGGPGQGNYGYTF.

This sequence joins TRBV4-2 and TRBJ1-2; tentatively, D is TRBD1 (5 bases). The CDR3 has 14 amino acids. The germline CDR1 and CDR2 sequences are LGHNA and YNFKEQ. V was cut by 2 bases and J by 7 bases, with 14 bases left in between. The CDR3: CASSQLKGDRGYTF. The CDR3, as DNA: TGTGCCAGCAGCCAACTCAAAGGGGATCGTGGCTACACCTTC.

This clone was counted once. The rearrangement joins TRBV12-5 to TRBJ1-4, with TRBD1 as a possible D gene (5 bases). Deletions cut 3 bases from V and 4 bases from J, with 15 bases between. Looked up from germline, CDR1 is LGHNT and CDR2 is FRNRAP. The CDR3 is made up of 16 amino acids. CDR3 protein: CASGLVGRASNEKLFF. The CDR3 coding sequence is TGTGCTAGTGGTTTAGTCGGCAGGGCAAGTAATGAAAAACTGTTTTTT.

The rearrangement uses TRBV19 and TRBJ1-5; TRBD1 is a possible D gene (6 bases). The CDR3 sequence is 13 residues long. Trimming removed 6 bases at V and 7 bases at J, with 13 bases between. Germline V gene lookup returns CDR1 LNHDA and CDR2 SQIVND (reference sequence). As DNA, the CDR3 is TGTGCCAGTAGGTTACAGGGAGAACAGCCCCAGCATTTT. It specifies CASRLQGEQPQHF.

The V and J genes are TRBV6-4 and TRBJ2-1; 9 positions match TRBD2. The CDR3 spans 17 residues. V dropped 2 bases and J dropped 4; count of bases not matched to a gene: 9. Germline V gene sequence: CDR1 MRHNA, CDR2 SNTAGT. The CDR3 DNA reads as TGTGCCAGCAGTGACCTTGGGTCTAGCGGGGATTACAATGAGCAGTTCTTC. Protein: CASSDLGSSGDYNEQFF.

CDR3 in DNA: TGTGCCACCAGCAGACGTAACGCTGCGCGGGACACCGGGGAGCTGTTTTTT. Encoded protein: CATSRRNAARDTGELFF. The V and J genes are TRBV15 and TRBJ2-2, with D tentatively TRBD2 (5 bases). This CDR3 comprises 17 residues. Germline CDR1 is LNHNV and CDR2 is YYDKDF (reference sequence). V shed 2 bases and J shed 3 bases, with 16 bases lying between them.

The genes are TRBV11-2 and TRBJ2-1; D is undetermined. The ends were cut back, 0 bases at V and 5 bases at J, with 8 bases in the middle. The CDR3 contains 14 residues. Germline assignment: CDR1 SGHAT and CDR2 FQNNGV. The CDR3 DNA reads as TGTGCCAGCAGCTTAGATTCGCGGAACAATGAGCAGTTCTTC. Protein product: CASSLDSRNNEQFF.

The rearrangement joins TRBV29-1 to TRBJ1-4; the D gene is possibly TRBD1 (6 bases). The CDR3 runs 13 residues. Germline V CDR1 and CDR2: SQVTM, ANQGSEA. V was pared by 8 bases and J by 0 bases, with 10 bases between. The CDR3 region has the DNA TGCAGCACTCGGGACACAACTAATGAAAAACTGTTTTTT. It specifies CSTRDTTNEKLFF. Filled out from reference TRBV29-1 and TRBJ1-4, the complete variable domain reads SAVISQKPSRDICQRGTSLTIQCQVDSQVTMMFWYRQQPGQSLTLIATANQGSEATYESGFVIDKFPISRPNLTFSTLTVSNMSPEDSSIYLCSTRDTTNEKLFFGSGTQLSVL.

V gene TRBV18 combines with J gene TRBJ1-2, with 7 positions matching TRBD1. CDR1 and CDR2 (germline): KGHSH, LQKENI. The CDR3 is made up of 15 amino acids. Trimming cost V 4 bases and J 2 bases; bases outside gene matches: 7. CDR3 in amino acids: CASSQTQTGNYGYTF. DNA for the CDR3: TGTGCCAGCTCACAAACCCAGACAGGGAACTATGGCTACACCTTC.

This chain joins TRBV11-2 and TRBJ1-1, with 9 bases that match TRBD1. V lost 3 bases, J lost 6 bases, and 8 bases stayed unmatched. Germline assignment: CDR1 SGHAT and CDR2 FQNNGV. The CDR3 has 15 amino acids. The CDR3 loop reads CASSFTGGFGAEAFF. The CDR3 DNA follows: TGTGCCAGCAGCTTTACAGGGGGCTTCGGCGCTGAAGCTTTCTTT.

The CDR3 DNA reads as TGCGCCAGCAGCGGCGCCTCAGGGGGGAGAACTGAAGCTTTCTTT. Protein product: CASSGASGGRTEAFF. The V and J genes are TRBV5-1 and TRBJ1-1; TRBD1 agrees at 7 bases. Germline V gene lookup returns CDR1 SGHRS and CDR2 YFSETQ. The CDR3 has 15 amino acids. With 4 bases clipped from V and 5 bases from J, the junction kept 11 bases outside the gene matches.

This clone showed up just a few times. The chain links TRBV11-2 to TRBJ1-1, with unresolved D. The V end was cut by 3 bases, the J end by 6 bases, with 14 bases between. Germline-derived CDR1 and CDR2 are SGHAT and FQNNGV. This CDR3 is 14 amino acids long. The DNA of the CDR3 is TGTGCCAGCAGCTTCGGCCACGGGAGCGCTGAAGCTTTCTTT. This translates into CASSFGHGSAEAFF. The variable domain in full, with the rest retrieved from reference TRBV11-2 and TRBJ1-1, is EAGVAQSPRYKIIEKRQSVAFWCNPISGHATLYWYQQILGQGPKLLIQFQNNGVVDDSQLPKDRFSAERLKGVDSTLKIQPAKLEDSAVYLCASSFGHGSAEAFFGQGTRLTVV.

J is TRBJ1-1 and V is TRBV30, with D hard to call. There are 13 residues in the CDR3. The ends were cut back, 0 bases at V and 0 bases at J, with 5 bases in the middle. The germline V gene encodes CDR1 GTSNPN and CDR2 SVGIG (reference sequence). CDR3 sequence (DNA): TGTGCCTGGAGTGTACTGATGAACACTGAAGCTTTCTTT. This gives the protein CAWSVLMNTEAFF.

V is TRBV12-5 and J is TRBJ2-2; 7 bases align to TRBD2. CDR1 is LGHNT, CDR2 FRNRAP, per germline. This CDR3 has 14 residues. The V segment lost 1 base and the J segment 4 bases; nucleotides outside the gene matches: 0. The chain's CDR3 is CASGLGGGTGELFF. Written as DNA, the CDR3 is TGTGCTAGTGGTTTGGGCGGGGGCACCGGGGAGCTGTTTTTT. The complete variable domain, with remaining parts taken from reference TRBV12-5 and TRBJ2-2, reads DARVTQTPRHKVTEMGQEVTMRCQPILGHNTVFWYRQTMMQGLELLAYFRNRAPLDDSGMPKDRFSAEMPDATLATLKIQPSEPRDSAVYFCASGLGGGTGELFFGEGSRLTVL.

The genes are TRBV5-1 and TRBJ2-7, with D tentatively TRBD2 (5 bases). The CDR3 is made up of 15 amino acids. V was shortened by 1 base and J by 2 bases, with 13 bases between the two germline ends. The germline gives CDR1 SGHRS, CDR2 YFSETQ. As DNA, the CDR3 is TGCGCCAGCAGCTTGATTCCCGTCGGGGCCTACGAGCAGTACTTC. Translation gives CASSLIPVGAYEQYF.